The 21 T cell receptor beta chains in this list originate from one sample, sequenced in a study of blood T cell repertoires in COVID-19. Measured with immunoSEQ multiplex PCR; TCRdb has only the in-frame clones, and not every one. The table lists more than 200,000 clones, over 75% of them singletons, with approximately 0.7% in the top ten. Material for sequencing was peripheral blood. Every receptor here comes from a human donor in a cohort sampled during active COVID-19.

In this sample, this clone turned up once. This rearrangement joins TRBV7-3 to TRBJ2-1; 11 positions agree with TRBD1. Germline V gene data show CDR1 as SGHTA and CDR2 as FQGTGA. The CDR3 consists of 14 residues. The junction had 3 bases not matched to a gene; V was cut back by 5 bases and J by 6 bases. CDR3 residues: CASSPGTGGNEQFF. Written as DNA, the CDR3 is TGTGCCAGCAGCCCGGGGACAGGGGGCAATGAGCAGTTCTTC.

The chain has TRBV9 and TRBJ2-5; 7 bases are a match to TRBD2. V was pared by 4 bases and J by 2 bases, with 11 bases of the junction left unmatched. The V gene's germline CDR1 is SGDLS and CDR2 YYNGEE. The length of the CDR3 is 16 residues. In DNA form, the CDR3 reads TGTGCCAGCAGCCCTACGACGGGAGGTGAGCAAGAGACCCAGTACTTC. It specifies CASSPTTGGEQETQYF.

CDR3 region: CATSASPGLAGGLTDTQYF. In nucleotides, the CDR3 is TGTGCCACCAGTGCGTCCCCGGGACTAGCGGGGGGACTCACAGATACGCAGTATTTT. The V call is TRBV24-1, the J call TRBJ2-3, with 15 bases identical to TRBD2. The CDR3 contains 19 residues. The germline gives CDR1 KGHDR, CDR2 SFDVKD. Trimming cost V 5 bases and J 2 bases; bases outside gene matches: 10.

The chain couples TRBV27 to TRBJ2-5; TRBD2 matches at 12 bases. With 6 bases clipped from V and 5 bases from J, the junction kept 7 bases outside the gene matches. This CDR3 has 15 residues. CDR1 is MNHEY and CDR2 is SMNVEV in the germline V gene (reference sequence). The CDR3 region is CASRPLAGGPETQYF. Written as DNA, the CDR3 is TGTGCCAGCAGGCCGCTAGCGGGAGGGCCTGAGACCCAGTACTTC.

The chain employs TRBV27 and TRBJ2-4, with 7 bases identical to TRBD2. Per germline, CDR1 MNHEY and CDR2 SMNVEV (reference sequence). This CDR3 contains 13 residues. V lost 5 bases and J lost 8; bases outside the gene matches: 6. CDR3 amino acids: CASSVGGLDIQYF. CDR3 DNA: TGTGCCAGCAGTGTGGGAGGGCTGGACATTCAGTACTTC.

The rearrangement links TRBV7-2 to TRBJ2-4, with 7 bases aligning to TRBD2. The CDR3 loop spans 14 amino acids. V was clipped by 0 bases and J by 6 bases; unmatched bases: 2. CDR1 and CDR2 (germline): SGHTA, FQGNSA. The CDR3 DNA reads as TGTGCCAGCAGCTTAGCGTCGGGAGGAAACATTCAGTACTTC. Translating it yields CASSLASGGNIQYF.

CDR3 residues: CASSLLASGYEQYF. The CDR3 DNA is TGTGCCAGCAGTTTATTGGCTAGTGGCTACGAGCAGTACTTC. The chain joins TRBV28 to TRBJ2-7, with unresolved D. CDR3 size: 14 residues. CDR1 is MDHEN and CDR2 is SYDVKM in the germline V gene. V lost 1 base to trimming and J lost 3 bases, with 10 bases between them.

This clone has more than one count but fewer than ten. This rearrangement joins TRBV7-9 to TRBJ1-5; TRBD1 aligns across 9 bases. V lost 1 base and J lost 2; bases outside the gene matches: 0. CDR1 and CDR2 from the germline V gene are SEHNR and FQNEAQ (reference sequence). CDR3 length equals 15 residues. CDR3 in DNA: TGTGCCAGCAGCTTAGGGACAGGGGGCAATCAGCCCCAGCATTTT. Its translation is CASSLGTGGNQPQHF.

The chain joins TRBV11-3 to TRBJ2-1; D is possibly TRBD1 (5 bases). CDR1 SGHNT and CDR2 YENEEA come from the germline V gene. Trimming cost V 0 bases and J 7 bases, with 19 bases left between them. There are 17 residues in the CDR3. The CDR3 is CASSLEAGSPRGNEQFF. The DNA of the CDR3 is TGTGCCAGCAGCTTAGAGGCTGGCTCACCAAGGGGAAATGAGCAGTTCTTC.

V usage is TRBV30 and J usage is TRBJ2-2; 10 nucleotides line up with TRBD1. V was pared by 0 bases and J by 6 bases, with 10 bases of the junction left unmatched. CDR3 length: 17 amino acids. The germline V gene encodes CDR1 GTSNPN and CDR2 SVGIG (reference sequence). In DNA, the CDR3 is TGTGCCTGGAGTGTACGTAGGACAGGGGGACGTCCCGGGGAGCTGTTTTTT. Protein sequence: CAWSVRRTGGRPGELFF.

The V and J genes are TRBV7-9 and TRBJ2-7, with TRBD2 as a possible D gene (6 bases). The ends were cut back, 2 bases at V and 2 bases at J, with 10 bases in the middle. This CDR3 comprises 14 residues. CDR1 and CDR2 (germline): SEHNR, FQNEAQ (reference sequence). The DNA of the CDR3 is TGTGCCAGCAGCTTAAGGGGAGGCACCTACGAGCAGTACTTC. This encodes CASSLRGGTYEQYF.

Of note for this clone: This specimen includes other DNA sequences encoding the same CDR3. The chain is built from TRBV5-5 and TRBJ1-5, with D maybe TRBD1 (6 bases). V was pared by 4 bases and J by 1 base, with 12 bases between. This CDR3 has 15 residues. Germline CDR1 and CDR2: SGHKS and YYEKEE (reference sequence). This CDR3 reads CASSLTGNSNQPQHF. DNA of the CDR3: TGTGCCAGCAGCCTTACAGGGAACAGCAATCAGCCCCAGCATTTT.

The CDR3 loop is CAWTPFMGRNTEAFF. CDR3 nucleotide sequence: TGTGCCTGGACCCCATTCATGGGCAGGAACACTGAAGCTTTCTTT. V and J are TRBV30 and TRBJ1-1; D is undetermined. The V gene lost 4 bases and the J gene lost 1 base, with 16 bases spanning the gap. Germline CDR1 reads GTSNPN; CDR2 reads SVGIG (reference sequence). The CDR3 length is 15 residues.

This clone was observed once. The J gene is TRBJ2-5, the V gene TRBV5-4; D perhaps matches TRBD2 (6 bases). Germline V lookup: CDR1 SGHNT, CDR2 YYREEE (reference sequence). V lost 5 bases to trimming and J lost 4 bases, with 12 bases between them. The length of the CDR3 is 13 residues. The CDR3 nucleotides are TGTGCCAGCAGAACCCACGGGGGAGAGACCCAGTACTTC. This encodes CASRTHGGETQYF.

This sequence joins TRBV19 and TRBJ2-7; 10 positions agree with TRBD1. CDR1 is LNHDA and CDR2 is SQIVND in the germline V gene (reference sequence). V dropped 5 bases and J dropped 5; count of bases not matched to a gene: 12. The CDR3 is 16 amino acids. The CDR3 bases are TGTGCCAGTAGTCGAAACCCGGGACAGGGGTTAGACGAGCAGTACTTC. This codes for CASSRNPGQGLDEQYF.

The CDR3, as DNA: TGTGCCAGCAGCTTAAGCAGGCAGAACTATGGCTACACCTTC. Protein product: CASSLSRQNYGYTF. This chain uses TRBV11-2 with TRBJ1-2; D is undetermined. The CDR3 sequence is 14 residues long. From germline, CDR1 is SGHAT and CDR2 FQNNGV. V dropped 2 bases and J dropped 2 bases, with 9 bases sitting between them.

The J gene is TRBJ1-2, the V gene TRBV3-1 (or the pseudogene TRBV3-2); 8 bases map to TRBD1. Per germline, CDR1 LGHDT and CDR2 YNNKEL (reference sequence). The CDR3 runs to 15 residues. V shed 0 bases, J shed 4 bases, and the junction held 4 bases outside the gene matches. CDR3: CASSQDRQGAYGYTF. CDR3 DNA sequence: TGTGCCAGCAGCCAAGATCGGCAGGGGGCCTATGGCTACACCTTC.

The CDR3 DNA is TGTGCCACCAGTAGTGGTCAACCCCAGTCTGGGGCCAACGTCCTGACTTTC. Translation: CATSSGQPQSGANVLTF. J is TRBJ2-6 and V is TRBV24-1; D uncertain. The V end lost 6 bases, the J end lost 1 base, and 15 bases lay between the germline ends. The CDR3 consists of 17 residues. Germline V CDR1 and CDR2: KGHDR, SFDVKD.

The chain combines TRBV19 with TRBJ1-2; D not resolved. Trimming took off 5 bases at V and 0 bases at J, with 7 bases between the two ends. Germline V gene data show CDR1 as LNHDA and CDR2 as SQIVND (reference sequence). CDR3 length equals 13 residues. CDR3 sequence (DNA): TGTGCCAGTAGTCCGCAGACTAACTATGGCTACACCTTC. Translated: CASSPQTNYGYTF. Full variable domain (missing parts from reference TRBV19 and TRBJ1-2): DGGITQSPKYLFRKEGQNVTLSCEQNLNHDAMYWYRQDPGQGLRLIYYSQIVNDFQKGDIAEGYSVSREKKESFPLTVTSAQKNPTAFYLCASSPQTNYGYTFGSGTRLTVV.

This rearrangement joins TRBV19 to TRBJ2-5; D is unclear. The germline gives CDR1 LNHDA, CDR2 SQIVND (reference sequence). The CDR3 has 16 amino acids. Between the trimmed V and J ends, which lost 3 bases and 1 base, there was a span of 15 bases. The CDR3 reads CASSIRRSSGQETQYF. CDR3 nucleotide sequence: TGTGCCAGTAGTATCCGGCGCTCGTCGGGCCAAGAGACCCAGTACTTC.

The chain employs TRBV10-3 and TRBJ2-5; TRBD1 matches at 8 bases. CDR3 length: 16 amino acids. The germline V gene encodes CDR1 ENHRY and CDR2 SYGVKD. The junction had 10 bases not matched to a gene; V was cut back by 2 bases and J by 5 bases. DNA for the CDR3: TGTGCCATCAGTGAGCCCGGACAGGGTGCAGGGGAGACCCAGTACTTC. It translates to CAISEPGQGAGETQYF.